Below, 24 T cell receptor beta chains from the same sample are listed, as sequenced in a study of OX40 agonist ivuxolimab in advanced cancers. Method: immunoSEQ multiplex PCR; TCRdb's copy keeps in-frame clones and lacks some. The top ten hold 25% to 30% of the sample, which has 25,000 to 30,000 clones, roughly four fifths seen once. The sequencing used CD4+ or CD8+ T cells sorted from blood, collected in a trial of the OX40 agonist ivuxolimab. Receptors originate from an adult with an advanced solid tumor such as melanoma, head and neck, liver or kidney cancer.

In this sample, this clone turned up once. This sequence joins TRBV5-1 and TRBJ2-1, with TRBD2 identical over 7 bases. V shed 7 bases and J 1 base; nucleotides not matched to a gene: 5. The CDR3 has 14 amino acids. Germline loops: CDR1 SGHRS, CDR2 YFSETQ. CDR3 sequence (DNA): TGCGCCAGCTGTGGGGAGGGGTCCTACAATGAGCAGTTCTTC. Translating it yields CASCGEGSYNEQFF.

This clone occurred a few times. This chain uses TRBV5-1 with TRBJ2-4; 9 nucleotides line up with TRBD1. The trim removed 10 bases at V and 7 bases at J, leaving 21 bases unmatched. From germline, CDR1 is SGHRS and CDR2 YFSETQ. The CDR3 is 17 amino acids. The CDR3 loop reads CARNKVPIQGALNIQYF. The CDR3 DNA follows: TGCGCCCGTAATAAGGTACCGATACAGGGGGCGCTGAACATTCAGTACTTC. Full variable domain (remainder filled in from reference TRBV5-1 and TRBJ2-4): KAGVTQTPRYLIKTRGQQVTLSCSPISGHRSVSWYQQTPGQGLQFLFEYFSETQRNKGNFPGRFSGRQFSNSRSEMNVSTLELGDSALYLCARNKVPIQGALNIQYFGAGTRLSVL.

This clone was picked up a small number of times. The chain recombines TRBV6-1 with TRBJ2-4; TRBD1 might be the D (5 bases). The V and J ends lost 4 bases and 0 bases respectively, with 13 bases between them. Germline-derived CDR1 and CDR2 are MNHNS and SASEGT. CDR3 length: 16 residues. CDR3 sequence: CASSAYRILAKNIQYF. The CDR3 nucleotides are TGTGCCAGCAGTGCCTACAGGATTTTAGCCAAAAACATTCAGTACTTC.

The CDR3 here is CASSPRGGTYEQYF. The CDR3 DNA is TGTGCCAGCAGCCCGAGGGGCGGGACCTACGAGCAGTACTTC. The chain couples TRBV7-9 to TRBJ2-7; tentative D call: TRBD2 (6 bases). The CDR3 loop spans 14 amino acids. CDR1 is SEHNR, CDR2 FQNEAQ, per germline (reference sequence). V lost 5 bases, J lost 2 bases, and 13 bases lay in between.

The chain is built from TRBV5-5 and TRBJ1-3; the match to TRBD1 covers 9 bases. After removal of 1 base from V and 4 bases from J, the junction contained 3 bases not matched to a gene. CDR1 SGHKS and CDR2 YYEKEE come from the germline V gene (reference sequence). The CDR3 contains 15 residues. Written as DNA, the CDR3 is TGTGCCAGCAGCTTGAACAGGGGGCCAGGAAACACCATATATTTT. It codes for CASSLNRGPGNTIYF.

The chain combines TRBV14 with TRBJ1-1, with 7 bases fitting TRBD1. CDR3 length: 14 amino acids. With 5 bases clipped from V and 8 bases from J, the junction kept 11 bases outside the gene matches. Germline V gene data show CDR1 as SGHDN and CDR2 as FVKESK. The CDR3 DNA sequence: TGTGCCAGCAGCAACCAACAGGGGTACATGGAAGCTTTCTTT. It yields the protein CASSNQQGYMEAFF.

CDR3 DNA: TGCGCCAGCAGTTGGACAGGGGGCAACACTGAAGCTTTCTTT. Translating gives CASSWTGGNTEAFF. The chain employs TRBV5-1 and TRBJ1-1, with 11 bases matching TRBD1. V lost 5 bases to trimming and J lost 2 bases; unmatched junction nucleotides: 2. Germline CDR1 and CDR2: SGHRS and YFSETQ. The length of the CDR3 is 14 residues. Based on the CDR3 plus reference TRBV5-1 and TRBJ1-1, the full variable domain is KAGVTQTPRYLIKTRGQQVTLSCSPISGHRSVSWYQQTPGQGLQFLFEYFSETQRNKGNFPGRFSGRQFSNSRSEMNVSTLELGDSALYLCASSWTGGNTEAFFGQGTRLTVV.

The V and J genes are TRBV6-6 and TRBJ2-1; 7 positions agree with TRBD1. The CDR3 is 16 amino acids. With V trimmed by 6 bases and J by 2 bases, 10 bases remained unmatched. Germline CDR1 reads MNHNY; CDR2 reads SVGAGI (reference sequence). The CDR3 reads CASRQATGVAYNEQFF. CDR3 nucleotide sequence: TGTGCCAGCAGACAAGCCACAGGGGTTGCCTACAATGAGCAGTTCTTC.

CDR3 amino acids: CASSPDWDRPYNEQFF. The CDR3 coding sequence is TGTGCCAGCAGCCCAGACTGGGACAGGCCATACAATGAGCAGTTCTTC. The rearrangement links TRBV9 to TRBJ2-1, with TRBD1 identical over 8 bases. Trimming at V came to 4 bases and at J to 4 bases, leaving 10 bases not matched to a gene. The CDR3 runs to 16 residues. The germline V gene has CDR1 SGDLS and CDR2 YYNGEE.

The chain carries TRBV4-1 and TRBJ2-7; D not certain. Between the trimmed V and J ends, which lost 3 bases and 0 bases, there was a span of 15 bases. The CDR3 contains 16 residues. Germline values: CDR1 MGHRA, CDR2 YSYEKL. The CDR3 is CASSQVLDPSSYEQYF. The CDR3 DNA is TGCGCCAGCAGCCAGGTCCTGGACCCCAGCTCCTACGAGCAGTACTTC.

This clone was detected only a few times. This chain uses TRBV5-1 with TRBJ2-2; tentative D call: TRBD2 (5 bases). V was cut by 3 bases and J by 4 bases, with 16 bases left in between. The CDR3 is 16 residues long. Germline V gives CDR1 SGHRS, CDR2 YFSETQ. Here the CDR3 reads CASSWETEIPTGELFF. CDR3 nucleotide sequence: TGCGCCAGCAGCTGGGAGACGGAAATCCCCACCGGGGAGCTGTTTTTT.

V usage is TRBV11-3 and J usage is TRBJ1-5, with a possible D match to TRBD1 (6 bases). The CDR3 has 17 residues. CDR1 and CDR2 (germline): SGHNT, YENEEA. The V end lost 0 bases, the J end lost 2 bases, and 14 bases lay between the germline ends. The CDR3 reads CASSLDARGHCNQPQHF. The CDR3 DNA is TGTGCCAGCAGCTTAGATGCGCGGGGGCATTGCAATCAGCCCCAGCATTTT.

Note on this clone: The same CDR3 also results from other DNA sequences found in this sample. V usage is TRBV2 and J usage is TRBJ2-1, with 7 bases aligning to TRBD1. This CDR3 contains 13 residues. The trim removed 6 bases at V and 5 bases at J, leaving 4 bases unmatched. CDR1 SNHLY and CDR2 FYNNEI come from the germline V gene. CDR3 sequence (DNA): TGTGCCAGCAGCCCCGACAGGGACAATGAGCAGTTCTTC. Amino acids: CASSPDRDNEQFF.

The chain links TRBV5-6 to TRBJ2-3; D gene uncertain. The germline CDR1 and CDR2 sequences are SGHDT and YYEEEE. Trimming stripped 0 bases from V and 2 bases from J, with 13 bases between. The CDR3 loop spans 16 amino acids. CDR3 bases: TGTGCCAGCAGCTTGGATCCAGCGCTCGACACAGATACGCAGTATTTT. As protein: CASSLDPALDTDTQYF.

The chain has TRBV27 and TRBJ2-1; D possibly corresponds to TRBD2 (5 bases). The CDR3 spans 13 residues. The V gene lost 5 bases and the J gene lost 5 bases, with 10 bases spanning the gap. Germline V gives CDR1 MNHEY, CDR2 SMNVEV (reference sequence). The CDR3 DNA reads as TGTGCCAGCAGTCCGGACTTCCACAATGAGCAGTTCTTC. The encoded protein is CASSPDFHNEQFF.

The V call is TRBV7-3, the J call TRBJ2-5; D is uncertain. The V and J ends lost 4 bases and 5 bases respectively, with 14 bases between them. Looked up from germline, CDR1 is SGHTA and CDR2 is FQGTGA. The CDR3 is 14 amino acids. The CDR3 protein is CASSSDLGWETQYF. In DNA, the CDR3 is TGTGCCAGCAGCTCAGACTTGGGTTGGGAGACCCAGTACTTC. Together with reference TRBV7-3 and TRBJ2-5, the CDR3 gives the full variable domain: GAGVSQTPSNKVTEKGKYVELRCDPISGHTALYWYRQSLGQGPEFLIYFQGTGAADDSGLPNDRFFAVRPEGSVSTLKIQRTERGDSAVYLCASSSDLGWETQYFGPGTRLLVL.

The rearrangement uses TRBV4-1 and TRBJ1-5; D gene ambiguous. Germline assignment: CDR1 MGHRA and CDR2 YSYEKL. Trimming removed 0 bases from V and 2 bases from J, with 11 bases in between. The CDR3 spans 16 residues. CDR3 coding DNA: TGCGCCAGCAGCCAAGATCCCTCGTGGGGCAATCAGCCCCAGCATTTT. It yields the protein CASSQDPSWGNQPQHF.

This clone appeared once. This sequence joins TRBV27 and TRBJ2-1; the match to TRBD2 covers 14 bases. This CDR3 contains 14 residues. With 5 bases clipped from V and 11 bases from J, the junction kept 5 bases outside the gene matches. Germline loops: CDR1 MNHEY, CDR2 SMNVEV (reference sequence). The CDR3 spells CASSPGLAGVQQFF. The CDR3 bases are TGTGCCAGCAGTCCGGGACTAGCGGGAGTGCAGCAGTTCTTC.

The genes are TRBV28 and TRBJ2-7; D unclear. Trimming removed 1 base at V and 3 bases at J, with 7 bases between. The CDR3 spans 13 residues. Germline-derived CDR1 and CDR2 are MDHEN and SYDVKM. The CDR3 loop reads CASSLFSSYEQYF. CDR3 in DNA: TGTGCCAGCAGTTTATTCTCTAGCTACGAGCAGTACTTC.

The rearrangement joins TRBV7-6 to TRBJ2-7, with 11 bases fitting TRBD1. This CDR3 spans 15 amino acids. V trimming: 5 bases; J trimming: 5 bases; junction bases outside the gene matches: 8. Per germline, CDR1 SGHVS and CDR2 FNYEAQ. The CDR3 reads CASSRTGGDFDEQYF. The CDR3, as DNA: TGTGCCAGCAGCCGGACAGGGGGCGACTTTGACGAGCAGTACTTC.

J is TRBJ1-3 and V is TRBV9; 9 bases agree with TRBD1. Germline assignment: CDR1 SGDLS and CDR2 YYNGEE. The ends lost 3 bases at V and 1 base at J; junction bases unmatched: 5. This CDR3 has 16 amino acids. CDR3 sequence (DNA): TGTGCCAGCAGCGCATCCGGGACAGGGTCTGGAAACACCATATATTTT. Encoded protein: CASSASGTGSGNTIYF.

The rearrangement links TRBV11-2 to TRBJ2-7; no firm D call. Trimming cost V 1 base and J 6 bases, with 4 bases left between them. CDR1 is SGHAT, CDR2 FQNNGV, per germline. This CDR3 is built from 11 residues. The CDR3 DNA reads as TGTGCCAGCAGCTTAGTCGGCGAGCAGTACTTC. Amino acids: CASSLVGEQYF.

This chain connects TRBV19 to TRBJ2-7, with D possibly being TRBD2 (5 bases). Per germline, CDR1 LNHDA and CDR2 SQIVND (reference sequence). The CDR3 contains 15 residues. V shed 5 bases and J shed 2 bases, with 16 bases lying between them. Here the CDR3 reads CASSPGERRPYEQYF. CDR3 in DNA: TGTGCCAGTAGTCCCGGGGAGCGGAGGCCCTACGAGCAGTACTTC.

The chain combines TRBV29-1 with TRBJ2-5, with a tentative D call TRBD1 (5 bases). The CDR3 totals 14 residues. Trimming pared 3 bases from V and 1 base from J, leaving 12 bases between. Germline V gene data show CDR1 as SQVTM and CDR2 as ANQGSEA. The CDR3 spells CSVDGAAIQETQYF. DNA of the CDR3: TGCAGCGTTGATGGGGCAGCGATCCAAGAGACCCAGTACTTC.